The 19 T cell receptor beta chains in this list originate from one sample, sequenced in a study of blood T cell repertoires in COVID-19 (TCRdb year 2020). The method behind the library was the immunoSEQ multiplex PCR assay. TCRdb re-hosts the immuneACCESS table, in-frame sequences only. Its copies lack some clones; in the studies checked, an unresolved V gene accounts for under half of them, and the cause for the rest is not known. This sample gives 130,000 to 150,000 clones in total; roughly 84% of them show up just once. The ten top clones hold 10% to 13% of the sample. Sequenced input: peripheral blood. The source of these receptors is a man in his sixties with active or convalescent COVID-19.

This chain uses TRBV27 with TRBJ2-5; 13 bases align to TRBD2. The V gene's germline CDR1 is MNHEY and CDR2 SMNVEV (reference sequence). This CDR3 has 15 residues. V gave up 4 bases and J gave up 3 bases; unmatched junction bases: 2. CDR3 sequence: CASSSGTSGEETQYF. CDR3 coding DNA: TGTGCCAGCAGTTCCGGGACTAGCGGGGAAGAGACCCAGTACTTC.

The chain links TRBV19 to TRBJ2-2, with TRBD2 as a possible D gene (5 bases). This CDR3 comprises 15 residues. The germline V gene encodes CDR1 LNHDA and CDR2 SQIVND (reference sequence). Trimming stripped 6 bases from V and 4 bases from J, with 15 bases between. DNA for the CDR3: TGTGCCAGTAGCGTTCAAATTCGGGGCACCGGGGAGCTGTTTTTT. It is translated as CASSVQIRGTGELFF.

The chain has TRBV7-2 and TRBJ1-2; D possibly corresponds to TRBD1 (6 bases). Trimming shortened V by 5 bases and J by 4 bases, and 11 bases separated the two germline ends. Germline CDR1 and CDR2: SGHTA and FQGNSA. The CDR3 length is 13 residues. The chain's CDR3 is CASSPRGPYGYTF. DNA of the CDR3: TGTGCCAGCAGCCCGCGGGGGCCCTATGGCTACACCTTC.

The chain is built from TRBV30 and TRBJ1-5, with TRBD1 matching 7 bases. V gave up 1 base and J gave up 6 bases; unmatched junction bases: 9. Germline V CDR1 and CDR2: GTSNPN, SVGIG (reference sequence). The CDR3 contains 15 residues. CDR3 residues: CAWSGSRQGGQPQHF. The DNA of the CDR3 is TGTGCCTGGAGTGGATCGCGACAGGGAGGTCAGCCCCAGCATTTT.

The rearrangement uses TRBV6-5 and TRBJ2-7, with D perhaps matching TRBD2 (5 bases). The length of the CDR3 is 14 residues. V was cut by 2 bases and J by 2 bases, with 10 bases left in between. The V gene's germline CDR1 is MNHEY and CDR2 SVGAGI. CDR3 DNA sequence: TGTGCCAGCAGTTACGATCCGGGGACCTACGAGCAGTACTTC. It codes for CASSYDPGTYEQYF.

This chain connects TRBV2 to TRBJ1-2; 10 bases map to TRBD1. CDR3 length: 14 residues. Germline-derived CDR1 and CDR2 are SNHLY and FYNNEI. J was trimmed by 7 bases and V by 6 bases; bases with no gene match: 8. CDR3 protein: CASRETTGGGGYTF. The DNA for the CDR3 is TGTGCCAGCAGAGAAACGACAGGGGGCGGTGGCTACACCTTC.

The chain has TRBV30 and TRBJ1-2; 8 nucleotides line up with TRBD1. The junction had 6 bases not matched to a gene; V was cut back by 3 bases and J by 3 bases. Germline V CDR1 and CDR2: GTSNPN, SVGIG (reference sequence). This CDR3 comprises 14 residues. Here the CDR3 reads CAWRDRGGDYGYTF. The CDR3 coding sequence is TGTGCCTGGAGAGACAGGGGAGGAGACTATGGCTACACCTTC.

The chain recombines TRBV19 with TRBJ1-1; D possibly corresponds to TRBD1 (6 bases). Germline CDR1 reads LNHDA; CDR2 reads SQIVND (reference sequence). The CDR3 is 14 amino acids. Trimming cost V 1 base and J 1 base, with 7 bases left between them. CDR3 coding DNA: TGTGCCAGTAGTATAGGGGGGCCGAACACTGAAGCTTTCTTT. Residues: CASSIGGPNTEAFF.

This chain connects TRBV18 to TRBJ2-7, with D unclear. CDR3 length: 15 amino acids. Between the trimmed V and J ends, which lost 0 bases and 5 bases, there was a span of 14 bases. Looked up from germline, CDR1 is KGHSH and CDR2 is LQKENI. CDR3 DNA: TGTGCCAGCTCACCACCTCATAGTCAGGCTGACGAGCAGTACTTC. Translation gives CASSPPHSQADEQYF.

The chain employs TRBV30 and TRBJ2-2; a weak D match, TRBD2 (5 bases). The CDR3 is 15 amino acids. Germline values: CDR1 GTSNPN, CDR2 SVGIG (reference sequence). V shed 2 bases and J shed 0 bases, with 10 bases lying between them. The CDR3 here is CAWSRSGPNTGELFF. CDR3 in DNA: TGTGCCTGGAGTCGGAGCGGCCCGAACACCGGGGAGCTGTTTTTT.

This clone turned up a few times. The chain recombines TRBV6-1 with TRBJ1-2, with no clear D. The germline CDR1 and CDR2 sequences are MNHNS and SASEGT. The CDR3 covers 14 residues. V shed 1 base and J shed 2 bases, with 8 bases lying between them. The CDR3 DNA reads TGTGCCAGCAGTGAAGGTCACAGCAACTATGGCTACACCTTC. It is translated as CASSEGHSNYGYTF.

This chain joins TRBV4-3 and TRBJ2-3, with TRBD1 matching over 10 bases. Germline V CDR1 and CDR2: LGHNA, YSLEER. The CDR3 runs 15 residues. Unmatched junction bases numbered 3, after V lost 0 bases and J lost 6 bases. Written as DNA, the CDR3 is TGCGCCAGCAGCCAAGACGGACAGGGGGTTGATACGCAGTATTTT. This sequence encodes CASSQDGQGVDTQYF.

The chain uses TRBV7-2 and TRBJ2-5, with D tentatively TRBD1 (5 bases). There are 14 residues in the CDR3. With 0 bases removed from V and 6 bases from J, the gap between germline ends came to 11 bases. Germline-derived CDR1 and CDR2 are SGHTA and FQGNSA. CDR3 loop: CASSLATGYQTQYF. The CDR3 DNA sequence: TGTGCCAGCAGCTTAGCAACAGGTTACCAGACCCAGTACTTC.

In its sample, this clone was seen once. The genes are TRBV7-9 and TRBJ2-5; 10 bases agree with TRBD2. The junction had 12 bases not matched to a gene; V was cut back by 3 bases and J by 5 bases. Germline V lookup: CDR1 SEHNR, CDR2 FQNEAQ (reference sequence). The CDR3 totals 17 residues. Here the CDR3 DNA reads TGTGCCAGCAGCTTCACCTCAGGCGGACTAGCGGTGGAGACCCAGTACTTC. As protein: CASSFTSGGLAVETQYF.

This sequence joins TRBV6-5 and TRBJ1-2; 7 nucleotides match TRBD1. The CDR3 extends over 13 amino acids. Germline lookup yields CDR1 MNHEY and CDR2 SVGAGI. V shed 4 bases and J 7 bases; nucleotides not matched to a gene: 6. The CDR3 here is CASSSGQVAGYTF. The CDR3 DNA is TGTGCCAGCAGTTCCGGACAGGTAGCTGGCTACACCTTC.

The chain carries TRBV6-5 and TRBJ1-2, with 7 bases fitting TRBD1. The germline V gene has CDR1 MNHEY and CDR2 SVGAGI. The junction had 9 bases not matched to a gene; V was cut back by 1 base and J by 4 bases. The CDR3 consists of 16 residues. The CDR3 nucleotides read TGTGCCAGCAGTTACTTCAGGGGGAGCTATGGCTATGGCTACACCTTC. It codes for CASSYFRGSYGYGYTF.

J is TRBJ2-3 and V is TRBV4-1; 8 bases are a match to TRBD2. The CDR3 runs to 17 residues. In germline, CDR1 is MGHRA, CDR2 YSYEKL. V shed 0 bases and J 2 bases; nucleotides not matched to a gene: 7. The CDR3 protein is CASSQEKTSGHTDTQYF. Here the CDR3 DNA reads TGCGCCAGCAGCCAAGAGAAAACTAGCGGCCACACAGATACGCAGTATTTT.

The rearrangement links TRBV25-1 to TRBJ2-3; D possibly corresponds to TRBD2 (5 bases). Germline values: CDR1 MGHDK, CDR2 SYGVNS. Trimming stripped 6 bases from V and 4 bases from J, with 20 bases between. The CDR3 spans 16 residues. The CDR3 reads CASSGSGLPQPDTQYF. The CDR3 DNA sequence: TGTGCCAGCAGCGGAAGCGGATTGCCACAACCAGATACGCAGTATTTT.

The V and J genes are TRBV11-3 and TRBJ2-3; 7 bases fit TRBD1. CDR1 SGHNT and CDR2 YENEEA come from the germline V gene. The CDR3 length is 14 residues. V trimming: 6 bases; J trimming: 5 bases; junction bases outside the gene matches: 8. In DNA, the CDR3 is TGTGCCAGCAGTTCCACAGGGGATCGAGATACGCAGTATTTT. It yields the protein CASSSTGDRDTQYF.